The clone carrying this T cell receptor (beta chain) has a single count. The data derive from a study of early stage breast cancer tumors. Data came from immunoSEQ multiplex PCR; TCRdb stores just in-frame clones and leaves some out. The repertoire holds roughly 30,000 clones, almost 75% seen once, with approximately 4.4% in the top ten. This CDR3 is built from 12 residues. Between the trimmed V and J ends, which lost 3 bases and 5 bases, there was a span of 8 bases. The germline V gene encodes CDR1 SGDLS and CDR2 YYNGEE. The chain is built from TRBV9 and TRBJ2-5; D is unclear. This sequence originates from a person aged 35-49 years with breast cancer. The specimen sequenced was blood. The CDR3 sequence is CASSANFETQYF. In nucleotides, the CDR3 is TGTGCCAGCAGCGCGAACTTCGAGACCCAGTACTTC.